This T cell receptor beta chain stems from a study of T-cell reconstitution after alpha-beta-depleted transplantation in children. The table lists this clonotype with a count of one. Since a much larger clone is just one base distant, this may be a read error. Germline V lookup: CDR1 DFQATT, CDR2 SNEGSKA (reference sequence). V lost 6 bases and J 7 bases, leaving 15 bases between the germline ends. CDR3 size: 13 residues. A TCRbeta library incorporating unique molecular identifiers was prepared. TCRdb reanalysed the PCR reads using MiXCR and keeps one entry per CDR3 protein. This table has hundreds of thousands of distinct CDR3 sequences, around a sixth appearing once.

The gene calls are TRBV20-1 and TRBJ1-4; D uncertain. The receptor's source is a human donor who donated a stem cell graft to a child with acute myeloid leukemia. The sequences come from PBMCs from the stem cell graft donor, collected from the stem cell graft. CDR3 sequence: CSAGPAGVEKLFF. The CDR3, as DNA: TGCAGTGCCGGACCTGCCGGGGTTGAAAAACTGTTTTTT.